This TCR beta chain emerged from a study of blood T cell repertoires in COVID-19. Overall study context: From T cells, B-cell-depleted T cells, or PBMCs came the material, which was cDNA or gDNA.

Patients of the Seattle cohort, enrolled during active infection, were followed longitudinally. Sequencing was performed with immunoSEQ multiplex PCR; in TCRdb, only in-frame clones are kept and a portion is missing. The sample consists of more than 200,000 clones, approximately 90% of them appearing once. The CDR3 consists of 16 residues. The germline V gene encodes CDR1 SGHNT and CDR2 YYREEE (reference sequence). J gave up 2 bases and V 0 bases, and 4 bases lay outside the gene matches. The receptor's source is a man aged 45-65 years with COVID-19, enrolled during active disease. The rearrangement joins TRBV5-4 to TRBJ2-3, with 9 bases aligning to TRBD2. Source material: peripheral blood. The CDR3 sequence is CASSLETSGNTDTQYF. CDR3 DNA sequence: TGTGCCAGCAGCTTGGAGACTAGCGGAAACACAGATACGCAGTATTTT.